This TCR beta chain was captured by sequencing in a study of tumor-infiltrating lymphocytes in primary liver carcinoma. Germline V gives CDR1 SGHKS, CDR2 YYEKEE (reference sequence). The CDR3 sequence is 17 residues long. Priming with a constant-region primer yielded TCR beta cDNA from 450 to 600 ng total RNA. Researchers made the TCR beta libraries by running three nested multiplex PCR rounds with slightly modified ARM-PCR. TRBV1-TRBV30 forward primers paired with a C-beta reverse primer drove the first two PCR rounds, about 10 cycles each. TCRdb processed the multiplex PCR reads anew with MiXCR; each CDR3 protein has one entry. The data show about 23,000 distinct CDR3 sequences, over 60% seen once. Comments on this clonotype: Antigen unknown. An end of the junction does not agree with germline; a read error may underlie this.

Extraction of RNA together with DNA used 20-30 mg of unsorted bulk tissue. Sampling was performed at five separate regions of each tumor. Regarding the study as a whole: Only about 8-25% of top clones spanned all five tumor regions.

Sequenced input: liver tumor tissue from sampling region 5. Indicated subset: tumor region T5, tumor centre. The chain links TRBV5-5 to TRBJ2-4; TRBD2 agrees at 7 bases. The source of this sequence is a woman in her 30s with primary liver carcinoma and hepatitis B virus infection. This CDR3 is CTSSLVVMREGSDIQYF. The CDR3 bases are TGTACCAGCAGCTTAGTAGTAATGAGGGAGGGCTCGGACATTCAGTACTTC.